The entry below describes one T cell receptor beta chain. TCRdb reprocessed the RT-PCR reads with MiXCR, giving one entry per CDR3 protein. The repertoire holds almost 600,000 distinct CDR3 sequences, with approximately 15% as singletons. These data come from a study of response to subunit inactivated influenza vaccine. The TCR was taken from a man between 50 and 59 years old who received an inactivated influenza vaccine. The material sequenced was PBMCs from blood, taken 11 to 12 days after vaccination.

CDR3 DNA: TGTGCCAGCAGTTTCGTTCGCGGCACTGAAGCTTTCTTT. Amino acids: CASSFVRGTEAFF. V and J are TRBV28 and TRBJ1-1; the D is unclear. Germline V gives CDR1 MDHEN, CDR2 SYDVKM. Trimming took off 3 bases at V and 4 bases at J, with 9 bases between the two ends. This CDR3 spans 13 amino acids.